The 7 T cell receptor beta chains in this list originate from one sample, sequenced in a study of PD-L1 blockade in urothelial cancer. Clones were read by immunoSEQ multiplex PCR, and TCRdb kept only the in-frame ones, dropping some. The sample carries under 3,000 clones, about 35% recorded once. Source: tumor tissue, taken before atezolizumab (anti-PD-L1) treatment. The receptors were gathered from a man in his 60s with urothelial cancer.

V usage is TRBV30 and J usage is TRBJ1-3, with D maybe TRBD1 (5 bases). The V end lost 5 bases, the J end lost 0 bases, and 8 bases lay between the germline ends. Germline V CDR1 and CDR2: GTSNPN, SVGIG (reference sequence). The CDR3 sequence is 13 residues long. The CDR3 nucleotides are TGTGCCTGGGACGGGGGCTCTGGAAACACCATATATTTT. Translated, it gives CAWDGGSGNTIYF.

This chain links TRBV19 with TRBJ2-3; no clear D. The V end was cut by 6 bases, the J end by 0 bases, with 10 bases between. Germline V CDR1 and CDR2: LNHDA, SQIVND (reference sequence). This CDR3 has 14 amino acids. The CDR3 DNA is TGTGCCAGTAGACAGAGAACTAGCACAGATACGCAGTATTTT. Translating gives CASRQRTSTDTQYF.

The chain joins TRBV29-1 to TRBJ2-7, with D hard to call. Germline V lookup: CDR1 SQVTM, CDR2 ANQGSEA. The CDR3 contains 12 residues. The germline V and J ends were trimmed by 4 bases and 2 bases, with 9 bases remaining between them. The DNA of the CDR3 is TGCAGCGTTGGGCCGGGCGCCTACGAGCAGTACTTC. Amino acid sequence: CSVGPGAYEQYF.

V usage is TRBV15 and J usage is TRBJ1-1; perhaps TRBD1 as D (5 bases). The CDR3 loop spans 17 amino acids. Germline CDR1 LNHNV, CDR2 YYDKDF (reference sequence). V lost 1 base, J lost 3 bases, and 18 bases lay in between. CDR3 loop: CATSRGGLDGGYTEAFF. For the CDR3, the DNA is TGTGCCACCAGCAGAGGGGGCCTGGACGGCGGATACACTGAAGCTTTCTTT.

This chain uses TRBV18 with TRBJ1-1, with D perhaps TRBD1 (5 bases). This CDR3 is 13 amino acids long. CDR1 KGHSH and CDR2 LQKENI come from the germline V gene. Between the trimmed V and J ends, which lost 2 bases and 11 bases, there was a span of 15 bases. The CDR3 loop is CASSPERAGEAFF. CDR3 in DNA: TGTGCCAGCTCACCAGAGCGGGCGGGGGAGGCTTTCTTT.

The CDR3 spells CASSILAGGPHNEQFF. CDR3 nucleotide sequence: TGCGCCAGCAGCATCCTAGCGGGAGGGCCTCACAATGAGCAGTTCTTC. This chain joins TRBV5-1 and TRBJ2-1, with 12 positions matching TRBD2. Germline V gene sequence: CDR1 SGHRS, CDR2 YFSETQ. This CDR3 is built from 16 residues. Trimming removed 4 bases from V and 5 bases from J; junction bases left unmatched: 7.

Sample share makes this clone medium-sized. This sequence joins TRBV11-3 and TRBJ1-4; D remains unclear. Germline V gene lookup returns CDR1 SGHNT and CDR2 YENEEA. Trimming took off 6 bases at V and 8 bases at J, with 28 bases between the two ends. The CDR3 has 18 residues. DNA for the CDR3: TGTGCCAGCAGGCCTTGGGGAGCCGGTCTCCAAACGAAGGAAAAACTGTTTTTT. Protein product: CASRPWGAGLQTKEKLFF.